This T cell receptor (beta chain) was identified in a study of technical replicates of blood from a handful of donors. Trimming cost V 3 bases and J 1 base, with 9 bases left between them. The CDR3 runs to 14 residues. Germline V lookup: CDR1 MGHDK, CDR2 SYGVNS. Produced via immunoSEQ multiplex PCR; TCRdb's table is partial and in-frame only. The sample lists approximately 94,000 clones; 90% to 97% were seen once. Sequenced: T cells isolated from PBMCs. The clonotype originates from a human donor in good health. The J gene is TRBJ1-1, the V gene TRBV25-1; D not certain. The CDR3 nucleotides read TGTGCCAGCAGTGACCTCCGCGGGAACACTGAAGCTTTCTTT. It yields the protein CASSDLRGNTEAFF.